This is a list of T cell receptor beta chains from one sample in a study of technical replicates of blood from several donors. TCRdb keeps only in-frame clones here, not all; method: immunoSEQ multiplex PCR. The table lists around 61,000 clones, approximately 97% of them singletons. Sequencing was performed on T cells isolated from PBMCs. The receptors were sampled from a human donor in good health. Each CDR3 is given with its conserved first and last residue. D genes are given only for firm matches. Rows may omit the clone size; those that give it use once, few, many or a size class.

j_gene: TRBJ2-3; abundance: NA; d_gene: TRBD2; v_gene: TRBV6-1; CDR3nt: TGTGCCAGCAATGAGATAAGCGGGGGTAGCACAGATACGCAGTATTTT; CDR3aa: CASNEISGGSTDTQYF
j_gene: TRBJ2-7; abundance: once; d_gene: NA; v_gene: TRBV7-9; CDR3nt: TGTGCCAGCAGCTTAGCTCACAGGGAACTCTACGAGCAGTACTTC; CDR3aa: CASSLAHRELYEQYF
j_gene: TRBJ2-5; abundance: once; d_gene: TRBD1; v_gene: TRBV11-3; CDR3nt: TGTGCCAGCAGCTTAGTTGGACAGGGAGGAGAGACCCAGTACTTC; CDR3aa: CASSLVGQGGETQYF
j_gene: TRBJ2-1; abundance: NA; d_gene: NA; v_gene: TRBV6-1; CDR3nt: TGTGCCAGCAGTGATCCCCGAGTCTACAATGAGCAGTTCTTC; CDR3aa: CASSDPRVYNEQFF
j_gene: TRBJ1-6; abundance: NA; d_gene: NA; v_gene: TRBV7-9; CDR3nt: TGTGCCAGCAGCTTACAGGTCCCTTTATCCCCCCTCCACTTT; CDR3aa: CASSLQVPLSPLHF
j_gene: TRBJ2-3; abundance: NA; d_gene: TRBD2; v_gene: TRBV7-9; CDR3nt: TGTGCCAGCAGCTTAGGAGGGCGGGGGTTAGGGTCAGATACGCAGTATTTT; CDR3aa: CASSLGGRGLGSDTQYF
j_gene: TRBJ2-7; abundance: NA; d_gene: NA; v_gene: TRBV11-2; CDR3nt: TGTGCCACGACCAGGAAGGGGGGGTCTGCCTACGAGCAGTACTTC; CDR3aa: CATTRKGGSAYEQYF
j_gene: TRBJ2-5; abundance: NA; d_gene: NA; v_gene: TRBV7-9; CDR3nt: TGTGCCAGCAGCCCATACGGGGAGCGGGAGACCCAGTACTTC; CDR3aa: CASSPYGERETQYF
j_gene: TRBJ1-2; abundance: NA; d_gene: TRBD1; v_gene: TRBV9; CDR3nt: TGTGCCAGCAGCCATCGACAGGGGGCCTTTAACTATGGCTACACCTTC; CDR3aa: CASSHRQGAFNYGYTF
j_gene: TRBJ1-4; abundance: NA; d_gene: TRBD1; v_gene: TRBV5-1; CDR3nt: TGCGCCAGCAGCCCCGGACAGGGTTGGGAAAAACTGTTTTTT; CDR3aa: CASSPGQGWEKLFF
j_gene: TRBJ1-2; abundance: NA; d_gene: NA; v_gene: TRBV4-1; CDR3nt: TGCGCCAGCAGCCAACTTAGGACAGCGTATGGCTACACCTTC; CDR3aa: CASSQLRTAYGYTF
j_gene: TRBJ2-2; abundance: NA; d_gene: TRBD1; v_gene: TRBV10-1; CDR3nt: TGCGCCAGCAGTGATCCTCCGGGACAGGGGTCTACCGGGGAGCTGTTTTTT; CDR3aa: CASSDPPGQGSTGELFF
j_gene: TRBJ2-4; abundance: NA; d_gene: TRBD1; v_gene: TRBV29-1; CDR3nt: TGCAGCGTTGAAGATTTAGGGGACAGGGTGAGAAACATTCAGTACTTC; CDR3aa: CSVEDLGDRVRNIQYF
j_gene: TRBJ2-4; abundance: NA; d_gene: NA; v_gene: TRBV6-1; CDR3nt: TGTGCCAGCAAGTGGGTGCAGGGGTACATTCAGTACTTC; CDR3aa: CASKWVQGYIQYF